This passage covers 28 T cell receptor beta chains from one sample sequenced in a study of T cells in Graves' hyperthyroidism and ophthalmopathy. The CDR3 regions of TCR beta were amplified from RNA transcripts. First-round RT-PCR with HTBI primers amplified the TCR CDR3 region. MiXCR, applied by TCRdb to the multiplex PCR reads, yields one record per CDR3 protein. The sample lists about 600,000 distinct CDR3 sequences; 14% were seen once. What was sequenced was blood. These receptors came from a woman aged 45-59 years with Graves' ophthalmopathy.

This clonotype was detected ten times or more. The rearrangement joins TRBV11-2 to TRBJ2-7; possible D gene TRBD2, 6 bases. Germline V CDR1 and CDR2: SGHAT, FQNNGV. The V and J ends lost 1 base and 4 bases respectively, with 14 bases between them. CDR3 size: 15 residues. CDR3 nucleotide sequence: TGTGCCAGCAGCTTAGTTCCCGGGAGTAAGTACGAGCAGTACTTC. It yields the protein CASSLVPGSKYEQYF.

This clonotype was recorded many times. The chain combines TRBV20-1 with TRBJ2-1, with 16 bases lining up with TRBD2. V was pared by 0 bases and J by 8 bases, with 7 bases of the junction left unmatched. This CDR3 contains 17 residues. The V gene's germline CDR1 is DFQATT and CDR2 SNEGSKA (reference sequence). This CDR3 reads CSARDKGLAGGFDEQFF. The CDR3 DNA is TGCAGTGCTAGAGATAAGGGACTAGCGGGAGGGTTCGATGAGCAGTTCTTC.

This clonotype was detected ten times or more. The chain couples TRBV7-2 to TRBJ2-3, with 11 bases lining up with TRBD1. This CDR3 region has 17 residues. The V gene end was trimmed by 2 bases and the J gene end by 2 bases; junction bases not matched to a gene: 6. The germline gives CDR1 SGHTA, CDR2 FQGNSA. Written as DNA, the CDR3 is TGTGCCAGCAGCTTAAGGGACAGGGGGGGACCCACAGATACGCAGTATTTT. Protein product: CASSLRDRGGPTDTQYF.

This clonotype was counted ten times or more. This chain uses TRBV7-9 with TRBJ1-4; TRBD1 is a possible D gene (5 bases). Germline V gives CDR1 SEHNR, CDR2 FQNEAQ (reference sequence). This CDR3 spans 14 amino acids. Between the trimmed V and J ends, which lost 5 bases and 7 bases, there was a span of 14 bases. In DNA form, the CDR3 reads TGTGCCAGCAGCCCCTTGGACACGTTTGAAAAACTGTTTTTT. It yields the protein CASSPLDTFEKLFF.

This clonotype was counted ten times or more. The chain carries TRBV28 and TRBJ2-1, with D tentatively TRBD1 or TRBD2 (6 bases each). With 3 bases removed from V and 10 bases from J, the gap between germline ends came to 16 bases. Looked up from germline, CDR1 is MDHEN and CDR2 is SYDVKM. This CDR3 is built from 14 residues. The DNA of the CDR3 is TGTGCCAGCAGTTTCTCGGGGGCGATAAGGGAGCAGTTCTTC. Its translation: CASSFSGAIREQFF.

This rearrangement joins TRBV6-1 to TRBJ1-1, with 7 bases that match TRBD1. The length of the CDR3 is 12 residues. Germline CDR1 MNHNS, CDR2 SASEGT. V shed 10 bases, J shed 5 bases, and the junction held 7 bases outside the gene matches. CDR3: CATRDRRTEAFF. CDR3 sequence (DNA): TGTGCCACCCGGGACAGACGAACTGAAGCTTTCTTT.

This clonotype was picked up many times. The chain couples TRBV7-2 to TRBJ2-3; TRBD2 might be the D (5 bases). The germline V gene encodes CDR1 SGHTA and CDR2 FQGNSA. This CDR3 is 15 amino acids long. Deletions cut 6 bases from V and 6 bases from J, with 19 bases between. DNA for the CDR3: TGTGCCAGCAGGGGAGCAGCTAACGTAGGGGATACGCAGTATTTT. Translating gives CASRGAANVGDTQYF.

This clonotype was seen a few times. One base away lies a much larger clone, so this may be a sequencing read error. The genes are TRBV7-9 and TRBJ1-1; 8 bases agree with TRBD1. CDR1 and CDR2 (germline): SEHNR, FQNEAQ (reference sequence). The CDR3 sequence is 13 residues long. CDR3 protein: CASMTGVSTEASF. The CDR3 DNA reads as TGTGCCAGCATGACAGGGGTGAGCACTGAAGCTTCCTTT.

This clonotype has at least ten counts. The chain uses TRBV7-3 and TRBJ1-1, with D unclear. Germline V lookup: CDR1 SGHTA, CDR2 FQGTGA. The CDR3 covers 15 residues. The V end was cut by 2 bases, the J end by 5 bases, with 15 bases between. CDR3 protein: CASSLSPEMGTEAFF. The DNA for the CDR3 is TGTGCCAGCAGCTTATCCCCAGAGATGGGGACTGAAGCTTTCTTT. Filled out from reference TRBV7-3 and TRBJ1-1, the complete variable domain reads GAGVSQTPSNKVTEKGKYVELRCDPISGHTALYWYRQSLGQGPEFLIYFQGTGAADDSGLPNDRFFAVRPEGSVSTLKIQRTERGDSAVYLCASSLSPEMGTEAFFGQGTRLTVV.

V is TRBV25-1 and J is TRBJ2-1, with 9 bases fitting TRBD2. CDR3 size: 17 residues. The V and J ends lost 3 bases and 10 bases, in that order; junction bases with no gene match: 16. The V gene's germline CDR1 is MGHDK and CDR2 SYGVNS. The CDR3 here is CASSDDFRAGGGFEQFF. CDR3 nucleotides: TGTGCCAGCAGTGACGACTTTAGAGCGGGAGGAGGTTTCGAGCAGTTCTTC.

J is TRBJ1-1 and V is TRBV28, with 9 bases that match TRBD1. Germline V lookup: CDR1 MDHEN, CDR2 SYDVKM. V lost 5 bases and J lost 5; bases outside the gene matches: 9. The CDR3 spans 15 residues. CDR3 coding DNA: TGTGCCAGCAGTCCGGAGACAGGGGGAGGGACTGAAGCTTTCTTT. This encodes CASSPETGGGTEAFF.

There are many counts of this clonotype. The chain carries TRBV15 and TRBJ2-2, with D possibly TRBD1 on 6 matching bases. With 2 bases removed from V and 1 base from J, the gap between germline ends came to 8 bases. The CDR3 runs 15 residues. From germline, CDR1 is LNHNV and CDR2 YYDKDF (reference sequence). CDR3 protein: CATSRMTGNTGELFF. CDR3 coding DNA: TGTGCCACCAGCAGAATGACAGGGAACACCGGGGAGCTGTTTTTT.

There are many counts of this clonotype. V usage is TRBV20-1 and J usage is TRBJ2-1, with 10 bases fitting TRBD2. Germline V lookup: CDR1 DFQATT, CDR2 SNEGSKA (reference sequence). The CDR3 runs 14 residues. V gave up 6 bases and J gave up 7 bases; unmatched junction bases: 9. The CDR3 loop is CSAKVAGGKNEQFF. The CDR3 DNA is TGCAGTGCGAAAGTAGCGGGAGGTAAAAATGAGCAGTTCTTC.

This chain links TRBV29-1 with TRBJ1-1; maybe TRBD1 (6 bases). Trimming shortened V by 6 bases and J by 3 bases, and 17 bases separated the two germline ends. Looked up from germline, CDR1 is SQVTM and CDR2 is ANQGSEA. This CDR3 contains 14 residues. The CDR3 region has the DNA TGCAGCGTGGAGCCAAGACAGGCGGACACTGAAGCTTTCTTT. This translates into CSVEPRQADTEAFF.

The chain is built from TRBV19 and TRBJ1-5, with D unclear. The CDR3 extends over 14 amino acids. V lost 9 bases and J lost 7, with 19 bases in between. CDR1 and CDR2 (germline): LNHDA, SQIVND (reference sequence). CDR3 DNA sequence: TGTGCCAGCACCAGCCCCAAGAACCTCCAGCCCCAGCATTTT. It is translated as CASTSPKNLQPQHF.

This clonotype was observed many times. Here the CDR3 DNA reads TGCAGTGCTAGACGGGCTATAAGCGGGAGGAACGAGCAGTACTTC. It encodes CSARRAISGRNEQYF. The chain combines TRBV20-1 with TRBJ2-7; TRBD2 aligns across 9 bases. Germline CDR1 and CDR2: DFQATT and SNEGSKA (reference sequence). The junction had 10 bases not matched to a gene; V was cut back by 2 bases and J by 5 bases. The CDR3 consists of 15 residues.

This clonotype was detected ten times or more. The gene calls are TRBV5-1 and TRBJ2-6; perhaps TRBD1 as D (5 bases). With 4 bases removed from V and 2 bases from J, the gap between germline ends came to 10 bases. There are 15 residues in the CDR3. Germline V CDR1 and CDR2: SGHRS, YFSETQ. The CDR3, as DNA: TGCGCCAGCAGCGGCAGGGTTACTGGGGCCAACGTCCTGACTTTC. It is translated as CASSGRVTGANVLTF. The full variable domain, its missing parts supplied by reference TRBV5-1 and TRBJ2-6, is KAGVTQTPRYLIKTRGQQVTLSCSPISGHRSVSWYQQTPGQGLQFLFEYFSETQRNKGNFPGRFSGRQFSNSRSEMNVSTLELGDSALYLCASSGRVTGANVLTFGAGSRLTVL.

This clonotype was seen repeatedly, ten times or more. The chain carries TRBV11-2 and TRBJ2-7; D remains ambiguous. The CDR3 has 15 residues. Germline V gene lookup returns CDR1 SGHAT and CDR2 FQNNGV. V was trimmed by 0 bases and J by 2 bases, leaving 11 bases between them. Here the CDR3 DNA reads TGTGCCAGCAGCTTAGACGCCCATCATGCCTACGAGCAGTACTTC. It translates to CASSLDAHHAYEQYF. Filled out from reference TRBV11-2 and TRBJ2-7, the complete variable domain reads EAGVAQSPRYKIIEKRQSVAFWCNPISGHATLYWYQQILGQGPKLLIQFQNNGVVDDSQLPKDRFSAERLKGVDSTLKIQPAKLEDSAVYLCASSLDAHHAYEQYFGPGTRLTVT.

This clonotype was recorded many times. CDR3 residues: CASSLRIGTEAFF. The CDR3 DNA reads TGTGCCAGCAGCTTAAGAATCGGCACTGAAGCTTTCTTT. V gene TRBV7-3 combines with J gene TRBJ1-1; D unclear. The V end lost 1 base, the J end lost 4 bases, and 7 bases lay between the germline ends. The V gene's germline CDR1 is SGHTA and CDR2 FQGTGA. The CDR3 has 13 residues.

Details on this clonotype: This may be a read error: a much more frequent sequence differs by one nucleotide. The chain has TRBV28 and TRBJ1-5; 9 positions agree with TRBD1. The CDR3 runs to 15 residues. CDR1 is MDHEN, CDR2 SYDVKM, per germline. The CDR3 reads CASSSGTGLIQPQRF. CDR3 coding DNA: TGTGCCAGCAGTTCCGGGACAGGGTTGATTCAGCCCCAGCGTTTT.

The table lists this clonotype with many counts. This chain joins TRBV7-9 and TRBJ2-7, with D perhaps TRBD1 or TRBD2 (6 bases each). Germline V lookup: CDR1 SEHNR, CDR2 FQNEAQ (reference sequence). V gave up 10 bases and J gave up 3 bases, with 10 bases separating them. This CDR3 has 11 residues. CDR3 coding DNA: TGTGCCATCGGAGGGGGCTACGAGCAGTACTTC. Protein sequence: CAIGGGYEQYF.

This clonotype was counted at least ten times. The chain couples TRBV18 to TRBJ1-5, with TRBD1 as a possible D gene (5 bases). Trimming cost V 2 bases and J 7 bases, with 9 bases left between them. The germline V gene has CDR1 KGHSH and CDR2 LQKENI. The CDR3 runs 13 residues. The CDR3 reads CASSPEQEQPQHF. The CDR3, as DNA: TGTGCCAGCTCACCAGAACAGGAGCAGCCCCAGCATTTT. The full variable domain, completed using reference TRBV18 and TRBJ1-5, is NAGVMQNPRHLVRRRGQEARLRCSPMKGHSHVYWYRQLPEEGLKFMVYLQKENIIDESGMPKERFSAEFPKEGPSILRIQQVVRGDSAAYFCASSPEQEQPQHFGDGTRLSIL.

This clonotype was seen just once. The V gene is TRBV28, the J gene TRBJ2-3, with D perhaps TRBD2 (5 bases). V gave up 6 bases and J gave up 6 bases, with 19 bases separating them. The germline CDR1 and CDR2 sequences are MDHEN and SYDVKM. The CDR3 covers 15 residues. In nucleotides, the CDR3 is TGTGCCAGCAGATTTGCCGAACGGGGAAAGGATACGCAGTATTTT. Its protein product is CASRFAERGKDTQYF.

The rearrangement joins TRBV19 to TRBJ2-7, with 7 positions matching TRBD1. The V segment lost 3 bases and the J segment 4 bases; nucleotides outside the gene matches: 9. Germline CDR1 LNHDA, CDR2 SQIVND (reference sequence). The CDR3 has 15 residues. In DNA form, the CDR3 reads TGTGCCAGTAGTATTTCGACAGGGATTCAATACGAGCAGTACTTC. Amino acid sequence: CASSISTGIQYEQYF.

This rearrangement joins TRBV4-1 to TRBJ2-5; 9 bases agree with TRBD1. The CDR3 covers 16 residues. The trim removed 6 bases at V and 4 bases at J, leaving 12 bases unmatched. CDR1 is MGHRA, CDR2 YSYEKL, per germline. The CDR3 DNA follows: TGCGCCAGCAGACCAACAGGGGGCGCGGGGTCAGAGACCCAGTACTTC. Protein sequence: CASRPTGGAGSETQYF.

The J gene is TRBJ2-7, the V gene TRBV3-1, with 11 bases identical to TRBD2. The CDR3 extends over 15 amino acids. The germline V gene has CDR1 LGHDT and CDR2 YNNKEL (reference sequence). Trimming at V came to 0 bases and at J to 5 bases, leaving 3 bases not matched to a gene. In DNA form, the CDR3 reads TGTGCCAGCAGCCAAGATCTAGCGGGAGGCGACGAGCAGTACTTC. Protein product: CASSQDLAGGDEQYF.

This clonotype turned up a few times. CDR3 sequence (DNA): TGTGCCACCAGCAGAGATCGCAGATTCTACGAGCAGTACTTC. This translates into CATSRDRRFYEQYF. This chain uses TRBV15 with TRBJ2-7; no clear D. The V gene's germline CDR1 is LNHNV and CDR2 YYDKDF (reference sequence). The CDR3 has 14 amino acids. V gave up 0 bases and J gave up 3 bases, with 9 bases separating them.

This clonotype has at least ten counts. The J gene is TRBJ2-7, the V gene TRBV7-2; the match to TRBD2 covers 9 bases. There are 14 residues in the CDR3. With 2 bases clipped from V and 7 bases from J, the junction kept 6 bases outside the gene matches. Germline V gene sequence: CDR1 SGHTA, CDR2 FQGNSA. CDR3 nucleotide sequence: TGTGCCAGCAGCTTAATAGCGGGAGAGATAGAGCAGTACTTC. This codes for CASSLIAGEIEQYF. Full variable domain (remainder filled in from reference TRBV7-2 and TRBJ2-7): GAGVSQSPSNKVTEKGKDVELRCDPISGHTALYWYRQSLGQGLEFLIYFQGNSAPDKSGLPSDRFSAERTGGSVSTLTIQRTQQEDSAVYLCASSLIAGEIEQYFGPGTRLTVT.